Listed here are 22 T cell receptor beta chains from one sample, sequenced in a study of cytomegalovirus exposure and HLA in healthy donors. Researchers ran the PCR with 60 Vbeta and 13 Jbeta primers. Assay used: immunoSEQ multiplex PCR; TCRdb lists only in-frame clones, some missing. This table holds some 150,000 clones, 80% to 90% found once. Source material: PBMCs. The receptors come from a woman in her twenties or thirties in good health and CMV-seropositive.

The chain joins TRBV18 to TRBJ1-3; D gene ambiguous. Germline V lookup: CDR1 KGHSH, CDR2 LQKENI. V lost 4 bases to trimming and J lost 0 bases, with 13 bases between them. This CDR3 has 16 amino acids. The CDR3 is CASSRGSTPSGNTIYF. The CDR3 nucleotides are TGTGCCAGCTCACGAGGGTCTACCCCCTCTGGAAACACCATATATTTT.

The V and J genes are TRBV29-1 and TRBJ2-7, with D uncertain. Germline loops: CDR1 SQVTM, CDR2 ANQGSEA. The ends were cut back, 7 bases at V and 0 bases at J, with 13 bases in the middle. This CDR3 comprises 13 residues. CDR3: CSAFFPNSYEQYF. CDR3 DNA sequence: TGCAGCGCTTTTTTCCCTAACTCCTACGAGCAGTACTTC.

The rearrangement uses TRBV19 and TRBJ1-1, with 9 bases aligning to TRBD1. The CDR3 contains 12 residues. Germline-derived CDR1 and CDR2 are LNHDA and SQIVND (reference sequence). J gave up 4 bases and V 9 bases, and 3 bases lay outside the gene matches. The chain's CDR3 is CASQDRGTEAFF. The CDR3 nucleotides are TGTGCCAGCCAGGACAGGGGCACTGAAGCTTTCTTT.

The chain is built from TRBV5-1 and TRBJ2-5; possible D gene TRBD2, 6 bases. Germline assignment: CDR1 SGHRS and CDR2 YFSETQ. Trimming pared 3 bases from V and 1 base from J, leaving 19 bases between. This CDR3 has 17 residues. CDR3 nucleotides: TGCGCCAGCAGCTCGAATTGGGGTAGCGGCCTCCAAGAGACCCAGTACTTC. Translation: CASSSNWGSGLQETQYF.

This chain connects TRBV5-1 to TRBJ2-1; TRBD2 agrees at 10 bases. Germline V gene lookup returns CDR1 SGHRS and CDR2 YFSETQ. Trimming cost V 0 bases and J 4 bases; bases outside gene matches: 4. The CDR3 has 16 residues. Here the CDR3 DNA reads TGCGCCAGCAGCTTGGGTAGCGGGGGGCTTTACAATGAGCAGTTCTTC. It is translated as CASSLGSGGLYNEQFF.

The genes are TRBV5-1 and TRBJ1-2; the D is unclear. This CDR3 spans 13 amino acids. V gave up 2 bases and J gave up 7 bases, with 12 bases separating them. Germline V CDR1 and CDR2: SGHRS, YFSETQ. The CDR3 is CASSFRDGAGYTF. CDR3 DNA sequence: TGCGCCAGCAGCTTTCGCGACGGAGCTGGCTACACCTTC.

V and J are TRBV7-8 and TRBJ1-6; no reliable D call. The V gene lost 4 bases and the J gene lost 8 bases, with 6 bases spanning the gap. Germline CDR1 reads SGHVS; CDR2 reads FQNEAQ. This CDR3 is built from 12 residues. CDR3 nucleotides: TGTGCCAGCAGCTCCGGTTATTCACCCCTCCACTTT. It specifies CASSSGYSPLHF.

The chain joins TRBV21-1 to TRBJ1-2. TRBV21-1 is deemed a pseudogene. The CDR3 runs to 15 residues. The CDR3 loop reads CASSKTWGGRECYTF. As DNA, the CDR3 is TGTGCCAGCAGCAAAACGTGGGGGGGGCGCGAGTGTTATACCTTC.

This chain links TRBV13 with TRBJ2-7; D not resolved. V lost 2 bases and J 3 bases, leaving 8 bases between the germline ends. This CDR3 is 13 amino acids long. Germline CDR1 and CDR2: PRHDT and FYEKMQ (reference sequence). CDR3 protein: CASSLQPSYEQYF. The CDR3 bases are TGTGCCAGCAGCTTACAACCTAGCTACGAGCAGTACTTC.

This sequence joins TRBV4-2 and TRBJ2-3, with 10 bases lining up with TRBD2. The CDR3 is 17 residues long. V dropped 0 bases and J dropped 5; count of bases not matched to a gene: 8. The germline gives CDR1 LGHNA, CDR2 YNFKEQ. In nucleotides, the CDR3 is TGTGCCAGCAGCCAAGATTGGAGCGGGGGGGCCCGAGATACGCAGTATTTT. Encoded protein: CASSQDWSGGARDTQYF.

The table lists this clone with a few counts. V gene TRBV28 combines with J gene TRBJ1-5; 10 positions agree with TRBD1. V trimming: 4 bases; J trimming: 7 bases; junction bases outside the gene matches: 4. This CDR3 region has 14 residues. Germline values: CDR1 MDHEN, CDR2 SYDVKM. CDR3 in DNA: TGTGCCAGCAGTTCGGGGACAGGGGAACAGCCCCAGCATTTT. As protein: CASSSGTGEQPQHF.

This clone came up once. The CDR3 here is CASSTGKNTEAFF. For the CDR3, the DNA is TGTGCCAGTAGTACAGGAAAGAACACTGAAGCTTTCTTT. The rearrangement links TRBV19 to TRBJ1-1, with D unresolved. Germline V CDR1 and CDR2: LNHDA, SQIVND (reference sequence). CDR3 length equals 13 residues. With 4 bases removed from V and 1 base from J, the gap between germline ends came to 7 bases.

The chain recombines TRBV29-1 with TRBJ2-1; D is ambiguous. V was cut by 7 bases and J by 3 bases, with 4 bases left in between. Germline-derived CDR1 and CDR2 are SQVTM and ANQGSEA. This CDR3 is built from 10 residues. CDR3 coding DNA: TGCAGCGCCTACTACAATGAGCAGTTCTTC. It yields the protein CSAYYNEQFF.

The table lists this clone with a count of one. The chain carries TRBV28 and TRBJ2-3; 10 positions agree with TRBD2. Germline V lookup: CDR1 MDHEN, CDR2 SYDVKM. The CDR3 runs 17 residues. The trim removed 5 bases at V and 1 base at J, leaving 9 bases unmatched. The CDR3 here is CASSGFERGGRTDTQYF. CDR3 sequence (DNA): TGTGCCAGCAGTGGTTTCGAGCGGGGGGGCCGCACAGATACGCAGTATTTT.

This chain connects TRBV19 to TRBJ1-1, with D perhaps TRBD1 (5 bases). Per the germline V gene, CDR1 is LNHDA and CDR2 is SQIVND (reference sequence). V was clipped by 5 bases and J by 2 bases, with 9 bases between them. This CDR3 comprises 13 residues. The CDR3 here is CASSLTGNTEAFF. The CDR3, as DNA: TGTGCCAGTAGTCTCACAGGTAACACTGAAGCTTTCTTT.

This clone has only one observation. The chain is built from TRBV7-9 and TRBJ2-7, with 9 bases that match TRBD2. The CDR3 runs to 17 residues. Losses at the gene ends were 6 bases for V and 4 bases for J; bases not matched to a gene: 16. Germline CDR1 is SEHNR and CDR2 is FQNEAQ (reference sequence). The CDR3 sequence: CASRSSGRGGLLYEQYF. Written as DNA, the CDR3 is TGTGCCAGCAGGTCTAGTGGGCGGGGGGGCCTATTGTACGAGCAGTACTTC.

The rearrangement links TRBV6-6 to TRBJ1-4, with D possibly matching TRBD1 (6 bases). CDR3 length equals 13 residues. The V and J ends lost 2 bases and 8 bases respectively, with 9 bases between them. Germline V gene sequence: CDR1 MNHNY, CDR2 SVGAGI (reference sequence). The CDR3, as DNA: TGTGCCAGCAGTTACGGCACAGGGGAAAAACTGTTTTTT. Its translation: CASSYGTGEKLFF.

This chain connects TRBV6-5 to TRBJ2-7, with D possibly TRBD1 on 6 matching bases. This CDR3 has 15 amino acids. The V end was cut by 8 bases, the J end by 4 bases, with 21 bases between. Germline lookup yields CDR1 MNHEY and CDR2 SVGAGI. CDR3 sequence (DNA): TGTGCCAGCCGCCTGCTCTGGGACACAAGTTACGAGCAGTACTTC. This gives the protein CASRLLWDTSYEQYF.

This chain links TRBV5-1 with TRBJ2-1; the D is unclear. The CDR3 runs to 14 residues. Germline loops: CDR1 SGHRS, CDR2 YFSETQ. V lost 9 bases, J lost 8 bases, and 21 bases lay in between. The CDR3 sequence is CATRLLPPADEQFF. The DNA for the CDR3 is TGCGCCACCCGTTTACTACCTCCCGCGGATGAGCAGTTCTTC.

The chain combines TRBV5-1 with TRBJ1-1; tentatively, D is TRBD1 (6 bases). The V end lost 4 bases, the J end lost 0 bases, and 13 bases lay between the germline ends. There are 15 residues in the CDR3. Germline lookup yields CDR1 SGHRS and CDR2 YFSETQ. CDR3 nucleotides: TGCGCCAGCAGCCCCCGTGGACAGCTGAACACTGAAGCTTTCTTT. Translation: CASSPRGQLNTEAFF.

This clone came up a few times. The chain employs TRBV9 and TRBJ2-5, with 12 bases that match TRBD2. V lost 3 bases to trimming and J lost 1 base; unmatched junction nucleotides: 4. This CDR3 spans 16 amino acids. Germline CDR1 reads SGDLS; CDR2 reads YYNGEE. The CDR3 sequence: CASSGLLAGGQETQYF. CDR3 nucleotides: TGTGCCAGCAGCGGACTACTAGCGGGGGGCCAAGAGACCCAGTACTTC. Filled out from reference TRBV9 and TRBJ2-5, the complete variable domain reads DSGVTQTPKHLITATGQRVTLRCSPRSGDLSVYWYQQSLDQGLQFLIQYYNGEERAKGNILERFSAQQFPDLHSELNLSSLELGDSALYFCASSGLLAGGQETQYFGPGTRLLVL.

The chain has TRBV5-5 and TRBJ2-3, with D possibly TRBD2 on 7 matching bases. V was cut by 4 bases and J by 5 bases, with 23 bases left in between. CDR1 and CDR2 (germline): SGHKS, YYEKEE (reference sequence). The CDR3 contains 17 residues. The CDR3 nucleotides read TGTGCCAGCAGCGTGGGGGGGCGGGGGCCCATGCAAGATACGCAGTATTTT. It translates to CASSVGGRGPMQDTQYF.